The entry below gives a single T cell receptor (beta chain) sequence along with its context. Its cognate antigen is unknown. Among the 110 or so subjects of the validation cohort, separate from the roughly 700-subject first cohort, were the donors. TCRdb's table, derived via immunoSEQ multiplex PCR, lists solely in-frame clones and lacks some. The sample shows 200,000 to 250,000 clones, about 90% of them seen only once. The sample comes from a study of cytomegalovirus exposure and HLA in healthy donors. Study-level background: Later analysis reported that the approximately 110 validation repertoires shared the platform of the 600 to 750 first-cohort repertoires. Study-level points and caveats: Cytomegalovirus-associated status was assigned to roughly 160 TCR beta chains.

This receptor was identified in a man aged 18-30 years in good health and CMV-seropositive. The sequenced sample was PBMCs.

The CDR3 sequence: CASSLWGDGYTF. The CDR3 DNA sequence: TGCGCCAGCAGCTTATGGGGGGATGGCTACACCTTC. The genes are TRBV5-1 and TRBJ1-2; D is possibly TRBD1 (5 bases). The CDR3 is made up of 12 amino acids. The V end lost 2 bases, the J end lost 6 bases, and 8 bases lay between the germline ends. Germline CDR1 and CDR2: SGHRS and YFSETQ.